This TCR beta chain emerged from a study of shared clonotypes between healthy human individuals. The overall study: Participating donors consisted of two women and a few men aged 18 to 49. Study findings and constraints: The genetic and exposure-history diversity represented was limited by few donors. In several donors, around 5% of naive CD4 clonotypes appeared in common.

None of the donors, who were healthy HIV-negative adults, had recently had acute infections or vaccinations. The CDR3 sequence is 14 residues long. Trimming shortened V by 3 bases and J by 5 bases, and 14 bases separated the two germline ends. Germline assignment: CDR1 SGDLS and CDR2 YYNGEE. Regarding this clone: What it binds is not known.

Sequenced by immunoSEQ multiplex PCR; TCRdb stores in-frame clones only, minus some. Among hundreds of thousands of clones listed, 90% to 96% were seen once. This sequence was found in a woman aged 30 to 39 in good health. The sample taken for sequencing was naive CD4+ T cells sorted from blood. Subset of the sample: CD45RA+ positively selected. The gene calls are TRBV9 and TRBJ1-2, with unresolved D. Here the CDR3 reads CASSAQSRLYGYTF. The CDR3 coding sequence is TGTGCCAGCAGCGCACAGTCCAGATTATATGGCTACACCTTC.